The clone carrying this TCR beta chain came up once. The record originates from a study of blood T cell repertoires in COVID-19. Background on the study: PBMCs, B-cell-depleted T cells, or T cells provided the cDNA or gDNA that made up the material.

The method was immunoSEQ multiplex PCR; TCRdb's version includes in-frame clones alone and lacks a portion of them. The sample has about 200,000 clones; 80% to 90% are singletons. The CDR3 extends over 18 amino acids. Germline values: CDR1 MGHRA, CDR2 YSYEKL. V gave up 4 bases and J gave up 0 bases; unmatched junction bases: 9. Participants were aged about 18 to 89 years from some 24 US areas. Sequencing was done on a sample of PBMCs or T cells enriched from blood (not recorded which). The chain links TRBV4-1 to TRBJ2-6, with 7 bases aligning to TRBD1. The receptor was derived from a young woman who had recovered from COVID-19. The CDR3 here is CASSPRQGYPSGANVLTF. The CDR3 DNA is TGCGCCAGCAGCCCCCGACAGGGATATCCCTCTGGGGCCAACGTCCTGACTTTC.